The clone carrying this TCR beta chain has only a few counts. Its antigen is undetermined. The record originates from a study of T-cell reconstitution after alpha-beta-depleted transplantation in children. Study findings and constraints: Several hundred graft clones that had expanded were reportedly the source of alpha-beta T cells about two months after transplant. Hyperexpanded clones declined; after one year, newly produced T cells mostly supplied diversity. For some patients, TCRbeta diversity was high at day 60 because of recipient T cells and thymic progenitors that survived.

Germline V gives CDR1 MNHNS, CDR2 SASEGT. The CDR3 extends over 15 amino acids. Trimming at V came to 2 bases and at J to 4 bases, leaving 5 bases not matched to a gene. TCRbeta library preparation incorporated unique molecular identifiers. A single record per CDR3 protein comes from TCRdb applying MiXCR to the PCR reads. The sample carries roughly 100,000 distinct CDR3 sequences, under 9% recorded once. The source was PBMCs, collected before TCRalphabeta/CD19-depleted stem cell transplant. The chain carries TRBV6-1 and TRBJ2-1, with 7 bases aligning to TRBD1. The TCR comes from a boy between 2 and 10 years old with acute lymphoblastic leukemia, due to receive a stem cell transplant. The CDR3 region is CASSEPGGEYNEQFF. In DNA, the CDR3 is TGTGCCAGCAGTGAACCAGGGGGAGAGTACAATGAGCAGTTCTTC.